The rows below give T cell receptor beta chains drawn from one sample of a study of blood T cell repertoires in COVID-19. Assay: immunoSEQ multiplex PCR; the TCRdb copy retains only in-frame clones and omits some. The table shows about 73,000 clones, with about 86% occurring only once. The sequenced sample consisted of peripheral blood. The receptors originated from a man aged 50 or older with active COVID-19. Each CDR3 is given with its conserved first and last residue. Each record gives: D gene, J gene, clone size, V gene, CDR3 protein, CDR3 DNA. D genes are given only for firm matches. Not all rows give a size; the values are once, few, many and, for expanded clones, a class.

D gene: .; J gene: TRBJ2-7; clone size: .; V gene: TRBV27; CDR3 protein: CASSLFGQPLPYEQYF; CDR3 DNA: TGTGCCAGCAGTTTATTTGGGCAGCCGCTCCCCTACGAGCAGTACTTC
D gene: .; J gene: TRBJ2-4; clone size: few; V gene: TRBV7-2; CDR3 protein: CASAVGTGSLQYF; CDR3 DNA: TGTGCCAGTGCCGTTGGGACTGGATCTCTTCAGTACTTC
D gene: .; J gene: TRBJ2-7; clone size: .; V gene: TRBV27; CDR3 protein: CASSLSRRAGDEQYF; CDR3 DNA: TGTGCCAGCAGTTTATCTCGCAGGGCAGGGGACGAGCAGTACTTC
D gene: TRBD2; J gene: TRBJ2-3; clone size: .; V gene: TRBV5-1; CDR3 protein: CASSPGLAGTTDTQYF; CDR3 DNA: TGCGCCAGCAGCCCCGGACTAGCGGGGACCACAGATACGCAGTATTTT
D gene: .; J gene: TRBJ2-2; clone size: .; V gene: TRBV19; CDR3 protein: CASSQSRLAGELFF; CDR3 DNA: TGTGCCAGTAGTCAAAGCCGACTAGCCGGGGAGCTGTTTTTT
D gene: .; J gene: TRBJ1-2; clone size: .; V gene: TRBV5-1; CDR3 protein: CASSLWRGYTF; CDR3 DNA: TGCGCCAGCAGCTTGTGGCGGGGCTACACCTTC
D gene: .; J gene: TRBJ2-1; clone size: few; V gene: TRBV9; CDR3 protein: CASSVVPAGNNEQFF; CDR3 DNA: TGTGCCAGCAGCGTAGTGCCCGCGGGAAACAATGAGCAGTTCTTC
D gene: .; J gene: TRBJ1-1; clone size: .; V gene: TRBV28; CDR3 protein: CASSLFGVTPMTEAFF; CDR3 DNA: TGTGCCAGCAGTTTATTCGGGGTTACGCCGATGACTGAAGCTTTCTTT
D gene: .; J gene: TRBJ1-2; clone size: .; V gene: TRBV11-2; CDR3 protein: CASSALPGAYGYTF; CDR3 DNA: TGTGCCAGCAGCGCTTTGCCAGGGGCCTATGGCTACACCTTC
D gene: TRBD1; J gene: TRBJ1-4; clone size: .; V gene: TRBV5-1; CDR3 protein: CASTRGWTGSHHSTNEKLFF; CDR3 DNA: TGCGCCAGCACCCGAGGGTGGACAGGATCCCACCATTCAACTAATGAAAAACTGTTTTTT
D gene: .; J gene: TRBJ2-5; clone size: .; V gene: TRBV6-5; CDR3 protein: CASSYTQETQYF; CDR3 DNA: TGTGCCAGCAGCTACACTCAAGAGACCCAGTACTTC
D gene: TRBD1; J gene: TRBJ1-1; clone size: .; V gene: TRBV5-1; CDR3 protein: CASSLDRGPTEAFF; CDR3 DNA: TGCGCCAGCAGCTTAGACAGGGGGCCAACTGAAGCTTTCTTT
D gene: TRBD2; J gene: TRBJ2-5; clone size: .; V gene: TRBV6-5; CDR3 protein: CASSRLAGEETQYF; CDR3 DNA: TGTGCCAGCAGTCGTCTAGCGGGAGAAGAGACCCAGTACTTC
D gene: .; J gene: TRBJ2-1; clone size: .; V gene: TRBV6-5; CDR3 protein: CASRRRGGVTDEQFF; CDR3 DNA: TGTGCCAGCCGACGAAGGGGGGGGGTTACTGATGAGCAGTTCTTC
D gene: TRBD2; J gene: TRBJ2-5; clone size: once; V gene: TRBV4-1; CDR3 protein: CASSQFGGLAAPQATQYF; CDR3 DNA: TGCGCCAGCAGCCAGTTCGGGGGACTAGCGGCACCTCAGGCGACCCAGTACTTC
D gene: .; J gene: TRBJ1-1; clone size: .; V gene: TRBV6-6; CDR3 protein: CASSLDPEGAFF; CDR3 DNA: TGTGCCAGCAGCCTCGACCCGGAGGGAGCTTTCTTT
D gene: TRBD2; J gene: TRBJ2-2; clone size: .; V gene: TRBV6-2/TRBV6-3; CDR3 protein: CASSYGQREGTGELFF; CDR3 DNA: TGTGCCAGCAGTTACGGCCAGCGGGAGGGTACCGGGGAGCTGTTTTTT
D gene: .; J gene: TRBJ2-7; clone size: few; V gene: TRBV5-7; CDR3 protein: CASSTGLWGTYEQYF; CDR3 DNA: TGTGCCAGCAGCACCGGACTCTGGGGTACCTACGAGCAGTACTTC
D gene: TRBD1; J gene: TRBJ2-7; clone size: .; V gene: TRBV4-3; CDR3 protein: CASSPGQGGLVYEQYF; CDR3 DNA: TGCGCCAGCAGCCCTGGACAGGGTGGATTAGTCTACGAGCAGTACTTC
D gene: .; J gene: TRBJ1-5; clone size: .; V gene: TRBV7-2; CDR3 protein: CASSLGQLEPQHF; CDR3 DNA: TGTGCCAGCAGCTTGGGGCAGCTTGAGCCCCAGCATTTT
D gene: TRBD1; J gene: TRBJ1-5; clone size: .; V gene: TRBV6-5; CDR3 protein: CASSRTGVENQPQHF; CDR3 DNA: TGTGCCAGCAGCCGGACAGGGGTCGAAAATCAGCCCCAGCATTTT
D gene: .; J gene: TRBJ2-3; clone size: .; V gene: TRBV3-1/TRBV3-2; CDR3 protein: CASSQGAGTTDTQYF; CDR3 DNA: TGTGCCAGCAGCCAAGGTGCGGGCACAACAGATACGCAGTATTTT
D gene: .; J gene: TRBJ2-7; clone size: .; V gene: TRBV10-3; CDR3 protein: CAISWTALTYEQYF; CDR3 DNA: TGTGCCATCAGTTGGACAGCCTTAACCTACGAGCAGTACTTC
D gene: .; J gene: TRBJ2-3; clone size: once; V gene: TRBV7-2; CDR3 protein: CASSFQADTDTQYF; CDR3 DNA: TGTGCCAGCAGCTTTCAGGCAGACACAGATACGCAGTATTTT
D gene: .; J gene: TRBJ2-5; clone size: .; V gene: TRBV7-2; CDR3 protein: CASSLRTGRGETQYF; CDR3 DNA: TGTGCCAGCAGCCTACGAACAGGGAGGGGAGAGACCCAGTACTTC
D gene: TRBD2; J gene: TRBJ2-7; clone size: .; V gene: TRBV29-1; CDR3 protein: CSVASGAPYEQYF; CDR3 DNA: TGCAGCGTTGCCAGCGGGGCTCCCTACGAGCAGTACTTC
D gene: TRBD1; J gene: TRBJ1-1; clone size: .; V gene: TRBV7-3; CDR3 protein: CASSYQGENTEAFF; CDR3 DNA: TGTGCCAGCAGCTACCAGGGGGAGAACACTGAAGCTTTCTTT
D gene: TRBD1; J gene: TRBJ2-5; clone size: .; V gene: TRBV12-5; CDR3 protein: CASGLGQGTETQYF; CDR3 DNA: TGTGCTAGTGGTTTGGGACAGGGGACGGAGACCCAGTACTTC
D gene: TRBD1; J gene: TRBJ2-5; clone size: .; V gene: TRBV7-9; CDR3 protein: CASSLGGTGVVETQYF; CDR3 DNA: TGTGCCAGCAGCTTAGGAGGGACAGGGGTGGTGGAGACCCAGTACTTC
D gene: .; J gene: TRBJ2-6; clone size: once; V gene: TRBV14; CDR3 protein: CASSLWASGANVLTF; CDR3 DNA: TGTGCCAGCAGCCTTTGGGCCTCTGGGGCCAACGTCCTGACTTTC
D gene: TRBD1; J gene: TRBJ1-2; clone size: .; V gene: TRBV15; CDR3 protein: CATSRDRTGANGYTF; CDR3 DNA: TGTGCCACCAGCAGAGATCGAACAGGGGCGAATGGCTACACCTTC
D gene: .; J gene: TRBJ2-7; clone size: .; V gene: TRBV6-5; CDR3 protein: CASSYDLGSYEQYF; CDR3 DNA: TGTGCCAGCAGTTACGACCTGGGGAGCTACGAGCAGTACTTC
D gene: .; J gene: TRBJ1-6; clone size: .; V gene: TRBV5-1; CDR3 protein: CASSLEDGLTLHF; CDR3 DNA: TGCGCCAGCAGCTTGGAGGACGGACTCACCCTCCACTTT
D gene: .; J gene: TRBJ2-7; clone size: .; V gene: TRBV12-3/TRBV12-4; CDR3 protein: CASRTDGRQYF; CDR3 DNA: TGTGCCAGCAGGACAGACGGTCGGCAGTACTTC
D gene: TRBD2; J gene: TRBJ2-1; clone size: .; V gene: TRBV7-2; CDR3 protein: CASSLDGTSRGYEQFF; CDR3 DNA: TGTGCCAGCAGCTTAGATGGGACTAGCAGGGGGTATGAGCAGTTCTTC
D gene: TRBD2; J gene: TRBJ2-3; clone size: .; V gene: TRBV6-5; CDR3 protein: CASCSSGDYTDTQYF; CDR3 DNA: TGTGCCAGTTGCTCTAGCGGGGATTACACAGATACGCAGTATTTT
D gene: .; J gene: TRBJ1-1; clone size: .; V gene: TRBV27; CDR3 protein: CASSLEGNTEAFF; CDR3 DNA: TGTGCCAGCAGTTTAGAGGGGAACACTGAAGCTTTCTTT
D gene: .; J gene: TRBJ2-7; clone size: once; V gene: TRBV4-2; CDR3 protein: CASSQDSLYEQYF; CDR3 DNA: TGTGCCAGCAGCCAAGACTCTCTCTACGAGCAGTACTTC
D gene: .; J gene: TRBJ2-3; clone size: .; V gene: TRBV7-3; CDR3 protein: CASSPGDWATDTQYF; CDR3 DNA: TGTGCCAGCAGCCCCGGGGACTGGGCCACAGATACGCAGTATTTT
D gene: TRBD1; J gene: TRBJ1-3; clone size: .; V gene: TRBV7-8; CDR3 protein: CASSYGQGGRNTIYF; CDR3 DNA: TGTGCCAGCAGCTACGGACAGGGGGGCAGAAACACCATATATTTT
D gene: TRBD2; J gene: TRBJ2-1; clone size: .; V gene: TRBV11-2; CDR3 protein: CASSWTLTSVFTGEQFF; CDR3 DNA: TGTGCCAGCAGCTGGACGCTGACTAGCGTCTTCACGGGTGAGCAGTTCTTC
D gene: TRBD2; J gene: TRBJ2-1; clone size: .; V gene: TRBV5-1; CDR3 protein: CASRMGGSNDEQFF; CDR3 DNA: TGCGCCAGCAGGATGGGAGGGAGTAACGATGAGCAGTTCTTC
D gene: .; J gene: TRBJ2-1; clone size: .; V gene: TRBV10-1; CDR3 protein: CASSESRGGRNEQFF; CDR3 DNA: TGCGCCAGCAGTGAGTCAAGGGGGGGCCGGAATGAGCAGTTCTTC
D gene: .; J gene: TRBJ1-4; clone size: .; V gene: TRBV3-1/TRBV3-2; CDR3 protein: CASSHRRGTNEKLFF; CDR3 DNA: TGTGCCAGCAGCCACAGAAGGGGAACTAATGAAAAACTGTTTTTT
D gene: .; J gene: TRBJ1-1; clone size: .; V gene: TRBV12-3/TRBV12-4; CDR3 protein: CASTADKNTEAFF; CDR3 DNA: TGTGCCAGCACCGCGGACAAGAACACTGAAGCTTTCTTT
D gene: TRBD1; J gene: TRBJ2-7; clone size: .; V gene: TRBV18; CDR3 protein: CASSSRQGGSYEQYF; CDR3 DNA: TGTGCCAGCTCTTCAAGACAGGGGGGTAGCTACGAGCAGTACTTC
D gene: .; J gene: TRBJ1-6; clone size: .; V gene: TRBV28; CDR3 protein: CASRGTGVWYNSPLHF; CDR3 DNA: TGTGCCAGCAGGGGAACAGGCGTCTGGTATAATTCACCCCTCCACTTT
D gene: .; J gene: TRBJ2-7; clone size: .; V gene: TRBV7-9; CDR3 protein: CASSLSRNEQYF; CDR3 DNA: TGTGCCAGCAGCCTATCGAGGAACGAGCAGTACTTC
D gene: .; J gene: TRBJ1-3; clone size: .; V gene: TRBV6-6; CDR3 protein: CASSQRGTVRISGNTIYF; CDR3 DNA: TGTGCCAGCAGTCAGAGGGGGACGGTCAGAATCTCTGGAAACACCATATATTTT
D gene: TRBD2; J gene: TRBJ2-3; clone size: .; V gene: TRBV18; CDR3 protein: CASSPQAGGTDTQYF; CDR3 DNA: TGTGCCAGCTCACCACAAGCGGGGGGCACAGATACGCAGTATTTT
D gene: .; J gene: TRBJ2-5; clone size: .; V gene: TRBV25-1; CDR3 protein: CASSSQGVPKPGETQYF; CDR3 DNA: TGTGCCAGCAGTTCACAGGGCGTCCCCAAGCCGGGAGAGACCCAGTACTTC
D gene: TRBD1; J gene: TRBJ2-3; clone size: .; V gene: TRBV4-1; CDR3 protein: CASSQDSGGSLPDTQYF; CDR3 DNA: TGCGCCAGCAGCCAAGATTCAGGGGGCTCCCTCCCAGATACGCAGTATTTT
D gene: .; J gene: TRBJ1-2; clone size: .; V gene: TRBV4-1; CDR3 protein: CASSQRGGYGYTF; CDR3 DNA: TGCGCCAGCAGCCAAAGGGGGGGCTATGGCTACACCTTC
D gene: .; J gene: TRBJ2-6; clone size: .; V gene: TRBV27; CDR3 protein: CASRITESNVLTF; CDR3 DNA: TGTGCCAGCAGAATAACAGAGTCCAACGTCCTGACTTTC
D gene: TRBD2; J gene: TRBJ2-5; clone size: .; V gene: TRBV4-2; CDR3 protein: CASSQDLAGELGETQYF; CDR3 DNA: TGTGCCAGCAGCCAAGATTTGGCGGGGGAATTAGGGGAGACCCAGTACTTC
D gene: .; J gene: TRBJ2-7; clone size: .; V gene: TRBV28; CDR3 protein: CASNTLRGLGAYEQYF; CDR3 DNA: TGTGCCAGCAATACCCTGCGGGGATTGGGGGCCTACGAGCAGTACTTC
D gene: TRBD1; J gene: TRBJ2-2; clone size: few; V gene: TRBV29-1; CDR3 protein: CSGSNRGGTGELFF; CDR3 DNA: TGCAGCGGATCCAACAGGGGCGGGACCGGGGAGCTGTTTTTT
D gene: TRBD2; J gene: TRBJ2-3; clone size: .; V gene: TRBV19; CDR3 protein: CASRTSGTDTQYF; CDR3 DNA: TGTGCCAGTAGGACTAGCGGCACAGATACGCAGTATTTT
D gene: TRBD1; J gene: TRBJ1-5; clone size: .; V gene: TRBV28; CDR3 protein: CASSSGQGNQPQHF; CDR3 DNA: TGTGCCAGCAGTTCGGGACAGGGCAATCAGCCCCAGCATTTT
D gene: .; J gene: TRBJ1-5; clone size: .; V gene: TRBV7-6; CDR3 protein: CASSLVGGLSNQPQHF; CDR3 DNA: TGTGCCAGCAGCTTAGTGGGGGGGCTTAGCAATCAGCCCCAGCATTTT